This TCR beta chain was sequenced for a study of T cells in Graves' hyperthyroidism and ophthalmopathy. With 5 bases clipped from V and 1 base from J, the junction kept 6 bases outside the gene matches. CDR1 is MDHEN, CDR2 SYDVKM, per germline. This CDR3 spans 15 amino acids. The table lists this clonotype with many counts. What was amplified from RNA transcripts were TCR beta CDR3 regions. HTBI primers were used for first-round RT-PCR of the TCR CDR3. One entry per CDR3 protein, called by TCRdb with MiXCR from the multiplex PCR reads. The repertoire holds 700,000 or so distinct CDR3 sequences, with about a sixth as singletons.

The V and J genes are TRBV28 and TRBJ2-7; 9 positions match TRBD1. The sequence derives from a man between 18 and 35 years old with Graves' hyperthyroidism. The sequenced sample was blood. CDR3 sequence: CASSPQGARSYEQYF. CDR3 DNA sequence: TGTGCCAGCAGTCCACAGGGGGCTAGATCCTACGAGCAGTACTTC.